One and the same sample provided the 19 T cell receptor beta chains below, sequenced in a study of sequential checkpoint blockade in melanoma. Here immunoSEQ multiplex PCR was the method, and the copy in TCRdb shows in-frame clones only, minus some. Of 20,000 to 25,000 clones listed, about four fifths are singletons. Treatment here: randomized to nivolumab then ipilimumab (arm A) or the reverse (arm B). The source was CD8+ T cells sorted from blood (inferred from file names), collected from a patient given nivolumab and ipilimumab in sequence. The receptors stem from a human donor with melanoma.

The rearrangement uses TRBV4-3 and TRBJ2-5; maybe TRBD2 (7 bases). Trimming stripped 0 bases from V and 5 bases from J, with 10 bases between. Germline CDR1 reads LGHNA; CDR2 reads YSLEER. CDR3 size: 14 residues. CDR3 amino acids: CASSQDRGGETQYF. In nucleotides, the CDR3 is TGCGCCAGCAGCCAAGATAGGGGGGGTGAGACCCAGTACTTC.

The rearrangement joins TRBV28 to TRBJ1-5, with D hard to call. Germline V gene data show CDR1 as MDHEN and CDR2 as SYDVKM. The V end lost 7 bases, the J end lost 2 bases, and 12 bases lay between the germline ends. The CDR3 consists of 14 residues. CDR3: CASTVGGGNQPQHF. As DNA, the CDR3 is TGTGCCAGCACCGTCGGAGGAGGCAATCAGCCCCAGCATTTT.

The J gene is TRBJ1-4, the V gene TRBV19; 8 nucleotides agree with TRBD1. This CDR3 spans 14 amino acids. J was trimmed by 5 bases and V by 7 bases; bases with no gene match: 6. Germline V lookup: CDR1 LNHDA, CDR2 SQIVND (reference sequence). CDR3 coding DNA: TGTGCCAGTACCCGGGACAGGAGCAATGAAAAACTGTTTTTT. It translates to CASTRDRSNEKLFF.

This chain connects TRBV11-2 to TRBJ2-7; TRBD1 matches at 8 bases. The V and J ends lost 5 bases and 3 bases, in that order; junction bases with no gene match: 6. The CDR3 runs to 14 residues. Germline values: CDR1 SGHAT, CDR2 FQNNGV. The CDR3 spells CASSKTGENYEQYF. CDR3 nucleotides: TGTGCCAGCAGCAAGACAGGGGAGAACTACGAGCAGTACTTC.

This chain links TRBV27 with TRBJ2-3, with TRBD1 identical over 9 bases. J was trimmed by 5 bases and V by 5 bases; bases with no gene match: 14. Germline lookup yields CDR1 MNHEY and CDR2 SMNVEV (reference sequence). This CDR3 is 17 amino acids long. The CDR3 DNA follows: TGTGCCAGCAGTGGACTAGGGGGACAGGGAATGGGAGATACGCAGTATTTT. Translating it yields CASSGLGGQGMGDTQYF.

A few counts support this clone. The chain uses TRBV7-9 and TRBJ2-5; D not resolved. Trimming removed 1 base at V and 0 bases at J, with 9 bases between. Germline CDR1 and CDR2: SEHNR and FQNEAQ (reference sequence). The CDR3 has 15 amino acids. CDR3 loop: CASSLVWQYQETQYF. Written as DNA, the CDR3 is TGTGCCAGCAGCTTAGTCTGGCAGTACCAAGAGACCCAGTACTTC.

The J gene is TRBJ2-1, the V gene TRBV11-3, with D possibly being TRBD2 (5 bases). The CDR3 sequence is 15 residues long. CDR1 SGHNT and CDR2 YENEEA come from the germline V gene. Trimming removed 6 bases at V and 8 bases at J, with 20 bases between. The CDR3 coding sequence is TGTGCCAGCAGTTACGGGGTCCCCCCTAGTTATGAGCAGTTCTTC. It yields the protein CASSYGVPPSYEQFF.

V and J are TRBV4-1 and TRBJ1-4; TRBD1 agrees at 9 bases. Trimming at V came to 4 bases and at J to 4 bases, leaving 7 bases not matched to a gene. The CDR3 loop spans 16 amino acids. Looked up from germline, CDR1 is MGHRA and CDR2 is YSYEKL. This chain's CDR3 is CASSLSSDRGNEKLFF. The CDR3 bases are TGCGCCAGCAGCCTTTCATCGGACAGGGGTAATGAAAAACTGTTTTTT.

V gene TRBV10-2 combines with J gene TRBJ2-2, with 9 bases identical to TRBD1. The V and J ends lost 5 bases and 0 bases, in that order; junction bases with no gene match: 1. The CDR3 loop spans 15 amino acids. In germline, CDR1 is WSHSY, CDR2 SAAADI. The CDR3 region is CASSRQGANTGELFF. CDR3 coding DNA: TGCGCCAGCAGTCGACAGGGGGCGAACACCGGGGAGCTGTTTTTT.

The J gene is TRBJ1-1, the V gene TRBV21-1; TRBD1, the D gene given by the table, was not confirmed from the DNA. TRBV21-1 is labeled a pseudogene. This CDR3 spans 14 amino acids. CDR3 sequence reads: CASSNPGTNTEAFF. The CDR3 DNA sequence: TGTGCCAGCAGCAACCCCGGGACAAACACTGAAGCTTTCTTT.

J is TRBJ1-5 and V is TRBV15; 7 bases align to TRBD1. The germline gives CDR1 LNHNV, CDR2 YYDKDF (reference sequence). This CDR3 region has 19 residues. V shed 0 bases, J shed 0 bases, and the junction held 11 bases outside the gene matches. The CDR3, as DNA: TGTGCCACCAGCAGAGAGACAAAAAGGACAGGAGATAGCAATCAGCCCCAGCATTTT. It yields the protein CATSRETKRTGDSNQPQHF.

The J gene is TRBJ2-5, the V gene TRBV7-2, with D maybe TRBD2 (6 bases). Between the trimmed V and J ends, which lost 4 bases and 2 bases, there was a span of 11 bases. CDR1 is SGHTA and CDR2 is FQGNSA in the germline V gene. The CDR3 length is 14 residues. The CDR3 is CASSSNSGQETQYF. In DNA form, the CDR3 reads TGTGCCAGCAGCTCGAATAGCGGACAAGAGACCCAGTACTTC.

CDR3 in DNA: TGTGCCAGCAGCTCCCGGACAGGGTCTTACGAGCAGTACTTC. Translated, it gives CASSSRTGSYEQYF. The chain recombines TRBV7-2 with TRBJ2-7; 8 bases are shared with TRBD1. Trimming cost V 4 bases and J 4 bases; bases outside gene matches: 6. CDR3 length: 14 residues. Germline V gene sequence: CDR1 SGHTA, CDR2 FQGNSA.

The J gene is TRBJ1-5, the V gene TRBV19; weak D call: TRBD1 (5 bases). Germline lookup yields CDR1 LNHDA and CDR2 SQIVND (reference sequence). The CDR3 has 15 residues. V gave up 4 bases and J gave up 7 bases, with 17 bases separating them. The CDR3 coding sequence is TGTGCCAGTAGTAGAGAATCACGGGCAGGGCAGCCCCAGCATTTT. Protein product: CASSRESRAGQPQHF.

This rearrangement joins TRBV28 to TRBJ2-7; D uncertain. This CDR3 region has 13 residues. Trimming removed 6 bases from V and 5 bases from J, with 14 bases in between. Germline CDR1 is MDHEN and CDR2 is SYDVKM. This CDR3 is CASRITLTHEQYF. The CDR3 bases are TGTGCCAGCAGGATTACCTTGACTCACGAGCAGTACTTC.

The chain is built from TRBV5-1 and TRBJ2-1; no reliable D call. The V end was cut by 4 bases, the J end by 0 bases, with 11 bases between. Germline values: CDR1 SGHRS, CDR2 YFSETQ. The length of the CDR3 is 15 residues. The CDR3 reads CASSQEASSYNEQFF. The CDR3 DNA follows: TGCGCCAGCAGCCAAGAGGCGAGCTCCTACAATGAGCAGTTCTTC.

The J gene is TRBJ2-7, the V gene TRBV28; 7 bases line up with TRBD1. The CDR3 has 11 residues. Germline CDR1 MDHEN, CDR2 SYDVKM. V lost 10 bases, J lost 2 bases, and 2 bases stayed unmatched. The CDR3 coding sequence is TGTGCCACCGGGACAGCCTACGAGCAGTACTTC. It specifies CATGTAYEQYF.

For the CDR3, the DNA is TGCGCCAGCAGCTTGGGTCAGGGTCTGCACACCGGGGAGCTGTTTTTT. Translation gives CASSLGQGLHTGELFF. The chain is built from TRBV5-1 and TRBJ2-2; weak D call: TRBD1 (5 bases). The CDR3 is 16 amino acids. Trimming stripped 0 bases from V and 3 bases from J, with 12 bases between. Germline V gives CDR1 SGHRS, CDR2 YFSETQ.

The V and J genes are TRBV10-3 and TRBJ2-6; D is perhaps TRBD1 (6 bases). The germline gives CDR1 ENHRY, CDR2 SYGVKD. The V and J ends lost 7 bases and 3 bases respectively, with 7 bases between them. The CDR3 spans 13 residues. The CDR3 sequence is CAITGDGANVLTF. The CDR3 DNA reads TGTGCCATCACAGGGGATGGGGCCAACGTCCTGACTTTC.